This TCR beta chain was observed in a study of blood T cell repertoires in COVID-19. Turning to the study itself: Samples taken during acute and convalescent COVID-19 were collected in the United States, Italy and Spain. PBMCs, B-cell-depleted T cells, or T cells provided the cDNA or gDNA that made up the material.

Authors' methods: Nucleated cell counts were estimated from reference gene primer amplification. Generated by immunoSEQ multiplex PCR, the TCRdb table keeps only in-frame clones and is missing some. Clone size and the V and J calls come from that table; the DNA yielded D and trimming. The sample shows 120,000 or so clones, about 85% of them seen only once. The CDR3 is 14 amino acids. Germline CDR1 and CDR2: SGHTS and YDEGEE. Between the trimmed V and J ends, which lost 3 bases and 0 bases, there was a span of 7 bases. Material: peripheral blood. The V gene is TRBV5-8, the J gene TRBJ1-3; maybe TRBD1 (6 bases). This clonotype was sampled from a woman older than 75 with acute or convalescent COVID-19. CDR3 bases: TGTGCCAGCAGCTCGACAGGCTCTGGAAACACCATATATTTT. It codes for CASSSTGSGNTIYF.